This T cell receptor (beta chain) was identified in a study of blood T cell repertoires in COVID-19. Study-wide context: COVID-19 samples, acute and convalescent, were from the United States, Italy and Spain.

Authors' processing steps: Reference gene primer amplification in the assay estimated nucleated cell counts. TCRdb's copy holds only in-frame clones and misses some; the assay was immunoSEQ multiplex PCR. V and J calls and clone size are those listed in that table; D and trimming were worked out from the DNA. The sample includes roughly 87,000 clones, around 75% seen only once; the top ten take approximately 4.4%. Germline V gene data show CDR1 as SNHLY and CDR2 as FYNNEI. The junction had 5 bases not matched to a gene; V was cut back by 6 bases and J by 0 bases. This CDR3 region has 16 residues. The receptor was derived from a woman aged 45-65 years with acute or convalescent COVID-19. The chain links TRBV2 to TRBJ2-6; 7 bases align to TRBD1. The specimen sequenced was peripheral blood. The CDR3 here is CASSADRYSGANVLTF. Here the CDR3 DNA reads TGTGCCAGCAGCGCGGACAGGTACTCTGGGGCCAACGTCCTGACTTTC.